Included here is one T cell receptor (beta chain) sequence, with context. What it recognizes is unknown. These data belong to a study of OX40 agonist ivuxolimab in advanced cancers. Overall study: Each patient was given ivuxolimab into a vein every 2 weeks, at 0.01 to 10 mg/kg. Under the entry rules, prior anti-PD-1, anti-PD-L1 or anti-CTLA-4 therapy was allowed, and around 36% had some.

Per germline, CDR1 LNHDA and CDR2 SQIVND (reference sequence). CDR3 length equals 16 residues. The ends lost 8 bases at V and 7 bases at J; junction bases unmatched: 18. Notes on the study in general: Dosing at 0.1 to 3.0 mg/kg was accompanied by clonal expansion of CD4+ and CD8+ blood T cells by week 6.

Some clones are missing from TCRdb's copy, which holds only in-frame ones; the method was immunoSEQ multiplex PCR. This sample has more than 50,000 clones, with 80% to 95% found just once. The chain has TRBV19 and TRBJ2-7, with 9 bases lining up with TRBD1. The sample consisted of CD4+ or CD8+ T cells sorted from blood, taken in a trial of the OX40 agonist ivuxolimab. The source is an adult with an advanced solid tumor such as melanoma, head and neck, liver or kidney cancer. CDR3 residues: CASGGTGNPPLREQYF. CDR3 DNA: TGTGCCAGTGGGGGGACAGGGAATCCCCCGCTGAGGGAGCAGTACTTC.